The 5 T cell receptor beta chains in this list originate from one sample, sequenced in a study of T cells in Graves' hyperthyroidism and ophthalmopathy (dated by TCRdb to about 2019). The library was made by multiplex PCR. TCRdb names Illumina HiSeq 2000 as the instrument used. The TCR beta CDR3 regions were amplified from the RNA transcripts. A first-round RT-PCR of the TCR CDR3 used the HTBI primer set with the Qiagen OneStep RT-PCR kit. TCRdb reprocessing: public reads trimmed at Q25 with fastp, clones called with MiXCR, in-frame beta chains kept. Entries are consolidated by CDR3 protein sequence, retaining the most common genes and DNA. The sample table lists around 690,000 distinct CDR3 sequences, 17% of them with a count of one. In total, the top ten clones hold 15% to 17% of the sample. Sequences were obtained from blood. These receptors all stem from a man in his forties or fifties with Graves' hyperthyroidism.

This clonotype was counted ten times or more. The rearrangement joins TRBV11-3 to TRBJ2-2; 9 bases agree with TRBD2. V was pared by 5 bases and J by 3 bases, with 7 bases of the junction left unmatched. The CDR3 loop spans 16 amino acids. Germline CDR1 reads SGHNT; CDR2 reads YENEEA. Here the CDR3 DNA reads TGTGCCAGCAGCAGAACGTTAGCGGGAGACACCGGGGAGCTGTTTTTT. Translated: CASSRTLAGDTGELFF.

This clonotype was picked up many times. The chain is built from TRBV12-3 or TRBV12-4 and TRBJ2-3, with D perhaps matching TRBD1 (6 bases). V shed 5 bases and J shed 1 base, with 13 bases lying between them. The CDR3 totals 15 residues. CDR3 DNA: TGTGCCAGCAGTCTAGGGGGTTTTGGCACAGATACGCAGTATTTT. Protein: CASSLGGFGTDTQYF.

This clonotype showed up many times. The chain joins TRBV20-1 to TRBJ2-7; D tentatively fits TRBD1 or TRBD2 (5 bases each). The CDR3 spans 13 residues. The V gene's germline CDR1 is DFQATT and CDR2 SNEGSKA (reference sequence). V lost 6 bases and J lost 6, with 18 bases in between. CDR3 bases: TGCAGTGCAACTACCGGGACCGACCGCGAGCAGTACTTC. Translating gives CSATTGTDREQYF.

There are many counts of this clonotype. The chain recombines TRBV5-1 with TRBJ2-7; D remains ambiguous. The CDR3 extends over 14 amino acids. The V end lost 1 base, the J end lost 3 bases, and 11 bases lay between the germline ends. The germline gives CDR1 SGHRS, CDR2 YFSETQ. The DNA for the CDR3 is TGCGCCAGCAGCTTGAGGGCAGTAAGCTACGAGCAGTACTTC. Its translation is CASSLRAVSYEQYF.

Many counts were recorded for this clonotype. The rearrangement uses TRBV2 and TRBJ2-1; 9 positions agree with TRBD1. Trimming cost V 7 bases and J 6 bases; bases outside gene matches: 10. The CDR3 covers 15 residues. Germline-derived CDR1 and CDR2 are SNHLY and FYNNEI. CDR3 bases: TGTGCCAGCAAGCCTGACAGGGGGTTTGGCAATGAGCAGTTCTTC. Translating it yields CASKPDRGFGNEQFF.